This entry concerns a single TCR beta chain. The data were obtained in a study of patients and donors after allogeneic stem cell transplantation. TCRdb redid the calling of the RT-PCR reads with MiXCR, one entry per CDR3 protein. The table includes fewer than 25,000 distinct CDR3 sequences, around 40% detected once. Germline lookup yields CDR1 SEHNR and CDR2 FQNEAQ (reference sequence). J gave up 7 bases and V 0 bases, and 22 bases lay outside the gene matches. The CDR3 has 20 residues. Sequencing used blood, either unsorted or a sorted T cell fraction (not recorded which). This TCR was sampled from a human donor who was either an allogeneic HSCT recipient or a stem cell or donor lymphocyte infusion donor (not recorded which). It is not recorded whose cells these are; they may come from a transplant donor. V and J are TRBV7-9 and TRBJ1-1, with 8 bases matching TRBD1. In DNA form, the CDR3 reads TGTGCCAGCAGCTTAGCCGGACCCGGGCGTTTTGCAGGGGGCCAACTTGAAGCTTTCTTT. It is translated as CASSLAGPGRFAGGQLEAFF.